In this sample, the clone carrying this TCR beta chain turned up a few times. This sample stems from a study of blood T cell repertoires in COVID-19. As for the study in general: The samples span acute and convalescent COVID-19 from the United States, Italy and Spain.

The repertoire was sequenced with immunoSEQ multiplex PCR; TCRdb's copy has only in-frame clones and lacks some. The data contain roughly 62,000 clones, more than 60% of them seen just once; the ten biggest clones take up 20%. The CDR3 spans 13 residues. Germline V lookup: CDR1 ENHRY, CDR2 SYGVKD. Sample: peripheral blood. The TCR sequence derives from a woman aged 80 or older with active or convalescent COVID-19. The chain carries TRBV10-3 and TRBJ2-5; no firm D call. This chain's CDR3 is CAISEYFQETQYF. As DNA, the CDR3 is TGTGCTATCTCCGAGTACTTTCAAGAGACCCAGTACTTC.